This T cell receptor (beta chain) was captured by sequencing in a study of blood T cells in healthy people across ages. The study, taken as a whole, reports: Higher diversity, along with more naive CD4+ cells, distinguished long-lived donors from aged donors. One million T cells yielded diversity estimates that were considered underestimates.

This CDR3 is built from 13 residues. Germline V lookup: CDR1 SGHTA, CDR2 FQGNSA. Notes on this clonotype: Its antigen remains unidentified.

A J-beta primer mix and a sample-barcoded 5' primer were used in a second PCR of roughly 7 to 12 cycles. Each cDNA molecule was tagged by a template-switch adaptor that had 12 random nucleotides. Using its own MiXCR run on the 5' RACE reads, TCRdb lists one record per CDR3 protein. The table includes 580,000 or so distinct CDR3 sequences, around half detected once. This chain links TRBV7-2 with TRBJ2-5, with D perhaps given as TRBD1 or TRBD2 (5 bases each). TRBJ2-7 explains the end of the DNA better; the J call may be wrong. The TCR was taken from a man older than 75 in good health. Sequencing input: blood. CDR3 loop: CASSRDHSYEQYF. The DNA of the CDR3 is TGTGCCAGCAGCAGGGACCACTCCTACGAGCAGTACTTC.